Presented here are 15 T cell receptor beta chains from one specimen sequenced in a study of tumor-infiltrating lymphocytes in primary liver carcinoma. Reverse transcription of about 0.5 ug total RNA with a constant-region primer produced TCR beta cDNA. TCR beta libraries came from three nested multiplex PCR rounds using slightly modified ARM-PCR. A C-beta reverse primer and TRBV1-TRBV30 forward primers served in each of the first two PCR rounds, at 10 cycles apiece. From the multiplex PCR reads, TCRdb called clonotypes with MiXCR, one entry per CDR3 protein. The sample lists about 120,000 distinct CDR3 sequences, about two thirds occurring once. Joint extraction of RNA and DNA used 20-30 mg of bulk tissue that was unsorted. Sequencing input: tumor-adjacent normal liver tissue. These receptors all stem from a woman aged 55-70 years with primary liver carcinoma and hepatitis B virus infection.

Remarks on this clonotype: The conserved final phenylalanine or tryptophan is absent from the CDR3, which likely points to a read error. The chain combines TRBV11-2 with TRBJ2-3; D remains ambiguous. Germline V CDR1 and CDR2: SGHAT, FQNNGV. CDR3 length: 15 amino acids. CDR3 in amino acids: CASSFGPGRTDTQYS. CDR3 DNA: TGTGCCAGCAGCTTCGGACCAGGACGCACAGATACACAGTATTCT.

The gene calls are TRBV11-2 and TRBJ2-1; tentatively, D is TRBD1 (5 bases). Germline CDR1 reads SGHAT; CDR2 reads FQNNGV. This CDR3 contains 16 residues. The CDR3 bases are TGTATCAGCAGCTCGACAGCTGGGAAGACTTACGGTGAGCAGTTCTTC. Amino acid sequence: CISSSTAGKTYGEQFF.

This clonotype has only a few counts. A read error may account for a junction end that differs from germline. The rearrangement uses TRBV5-1 and TRBJ2-1, with a possible D match to TRBD1 (5 bases). CDR1 SGHRS and CDR2 YFSETQ come from the germline V gene. The length of the CDR3 is 13 residues. CDR3 residues: CASSSFQGNEQLF. The DNA for the CDR3 is TGCGCCAGCAGCTCCTTTCAGGGCAATGAGCAGTTGTTC.

In the case of this clonotype: One end of the junction fails to match germline, which may point to a read error. V is TRBV5-6 and J is TRBJ2-3; D assignment may be TRBD1 or TRBD2 (5 bases each). Germline assignment: CDR1 SGHDT and CDR2 YYEEEE. The CDR3 consists of 14 residues. The DNA for the CDR3 is TGTGCCAGCAGCTTGTGGGGGACCACAGATACGCGGTATTTT. Its protein product is CASSLWGTTDTRYF.

The chain employs TRBV12-3 or TRBV12-4 and TRBJ2-2; 9 nucleotides agree with TRBD2. The CDR3 sequence is 16 residues long. The V and J ends lost 3 bases and 9 bases, in that order; junction bases with no gene match: 11. Here the CDR3 reads CASSFHAGGATRELFF. DNA of the CDR3: TGTGCCAGCAGTTTTCATGCGGGAGGGGCAACCAGGGAGCTGTTTTTT.

The CDR3 nucleotides are TGTGTTAGCAGTTACGGGACTAGCGGGAGCGGTAATGAGCAGTTCTTC. Encoded protein: CVSSYGTSGSGNEQFF. The V call is TRBV12-3 or TRBV12-4, the J call TRBJ2-1, with 14 bases identical to TRBD2. The CDR3 has 16 residues.

Worth noting for this clonotype: Possible read error: a much larger clone is one base away. The chain employs TRBV7-9 and TRBJ2-5; D not resolved. CDR1 is SEHNR and CDR2 is FQNEAQ in the germline V gene (reference sequence). The CDR3 sequence is 13 residues long. This chain's CDR3 is CACSFSSSETQYF. CDR3 nucleotide sequence: TGTGCCTGCAGCTTTTCCAGTTCAGAGACCCAGTACTTC.

This clonotype was detected a few times. A much larger clone sits a single nucleotide away, making a read error possible. V gene TRBV7-9 combines with J gene TRBJ1-2; D is undetermined. Germline loops: CDR1 SEHNR, CDR2 FQNEAQ (reference sequence). The CDR3 is made up of 11 amino acids. CDR3 DNA: TGTGTCAGCAGCTTAGGTGATGGCTACACCTTC. It is translated as CVSSLGDGYTF.

With respect to this clonotype: Compared with germline, one end of the junction differs, possibly owing to a read error. The chain employs TRBV4-2 and TRBJ1-1, with D maybe TRBD1 (5 bases). Per germline, CDR1 LGHNA and CDR2 YNFKEQ. The CDR3 extends over 15 amino acids. In DNA, the CDR3 is TGTGCCAGCGGCCAATTGGAGAGTGGGGGAACGGAAGCTTTCTTT. Its protein is CASGQLESGGTEAFF.

Regarding this clonotype: One base away lies a much larger clone, so this may be a sequencing read error. This chain uses TRBV30 with TRBJ1-1; TRBD1 might be the D (5 bases). Germline CDR1 reads GTSNPN; CDR2 reads SVGIG (reference sequence). The V gene lost 4 bases and the J gene lost 6 bases, with 9 bases spanning the gap. The CDR3 sequence is 11 residues long. CDR3 in amino acids: CAWTRGAEAFF. The CDR3 DNA follows: TGTGCCTGGACCCGGGGGGCTGAAGCTTTCTTT.

Comments on this clonotype: This may stem from a read error, because a much larger clone lies one nucleotide away. The chain joins TRBV5-1 to TRBJ2-5, with D possibly matching TRBD1 (5 bases). This CDR3 contains 14 residues. V lost 2 bases, J lost 6 bases, and 14 bases lay in between. Germline CDR1 is SGHRS and CDR2 is YFSETQ. The chain's CDR3 is CASSFIQAAQTQYF. CDR3 DNA sequence: TGCGCCAGCAGCTTCATACAGGCTGCGCAGACCCAGTACTTC.

The chain's CDR3 is CASSSQLGQQYF. The CDR3 DNA is TGTGCCAGCAGTTCCCAGCTGGGGCAGCAGTACTTC. V and J are TRBV12-3 or TRBV12-4 and TRBJ2-7, with a weak D call TRBD1 (5 bases). The CDR3 contains 12 residues. The germline V and J ends were trimmed by 4 bases and 8 bases, with 12 bases remaining between them.

Of note for this clonotype: Mismatch with germline at one junction end may stem from a read error. The chain has TRBV4-1 and TRBJ1-6; D remains unclear. Germline V gene lookup returns CDR1 MGHRA and CDR2 YSYEKL. This CDR3 is 14 amino acids long. The CDR3 is CASSQVDRGSPLHF. The DNA of the CDR3 is TGCGCCAGTAGCCAGGTGGACCGAGGCTCACCCCTCCACTTT.

Concerning this clonotype: A much larger clone differs by one base, so this may be a read error. The rearrangement links TRBV28 to TRBJ1-5; D is unclear. The CDR3 runs 13 residues. Germline lookup yields CDR1 MDHEN and CDR2 SYDVKM. CDR3 protein: CASSFGRNQPQQF. CDR3 sequence (DNA): TGTGCCAGCAGTTTCGGCAGAAATCAGCCCCAGCAATTT.

As for this clonotype: It is likely a read error, because the conserved phenylalanine at the end of the CDR3 is missing. V usage is TRBV11-3 and J usage is TRBJ2-7, with 8 bases that match TRBD1. With V trimmed by 5 bases and J by 6 bases, 12 bases remained unmatched. CDR1 is SGHNT and CDR2 is YENEEA in the germline V gene. This CDR3 contains 15 residues. The CDR3 region is CASSPGTGGNCEQYL. The CDR3 nucleotides read TGTGCCAGCAGCCCCGGGACAGGAGGCAACTGCGAGCAGTACTTA.